This passage covers 3 T cell receptor beta chains from one sample sequenced in a study of CD8 T cells in ankylosing spondylitis. Study observations and caveats: One TCR beta motif, made up of several highly homologous variants, appeared characteristic of ankylosing spondylitis blood.

TCRdb recomputed calls from the 5' RACE reads with MiXCR, one row per CDR3 protein. The table lists some 840,000 distinct CDR3 sequences, over 9.5% of them singletons, with less than 0.65% in the top ten. These TCRs' antigens remain unknown. Source material: blood, either unsorted or a sorted T cell fraction (not recorded which). These receptors were collected from a male donor with ankylosing spondylitis.

The chain uses TRBV18 and TRBJ2-1; D ambiguous. V was shortened by 3 bases and J by 10 bases, with 10 bases between the two germline ends. Germline V lookup: CDR1 KGHSH, CDR2 LQKENI. The CDR3 covers 12 residues. CDR3 nucleotides: TGTGCCAGCTCACCCCTATCAAGGGAGCAGTTCTTC. Its protein product is CASSPLSREQFF.

This chain connects TRBV18 to TRBJ2-7, with D possibly being TRBD1 or TRBD2 (5 bases each). CDR3 length equals 15 residues. Trimming stripped 2 bases from V and 1 base from J, with 12 bases between. CDR1 and CDR2 (germline): KGHSH, LQKENI. This CDR3 reads CASSPMGDGSYEQYF. The CDR3 region has the DNA TGTGCCAGCTCACCAATGGGGGACGGGTCCTACGAGCAGTACTTC.

This clonotype was counted only a few times. V and J are TRBV18 and TRBJ2-7; D may be TRBD2 (5 bases). The CDR3 is 13 residues long. V lost 3 bases and J lost 8, with 14 bases in between. CDR1 KGHSH and CDR2 LQKENI come from the germline V gene. CDR3 region: CASSPDPGVQQYF. In nucleotides, the CDR3 is TGTGCCAGCTCACCGGACCCCGGGGTTCAGCAGTACTTC. Complete variable domain (other parts from reference TRBV18 and TRBJ2-7): NAGVMQNPRHLVRRRGQEARLRCSPMKGHSHVYWYRQLPEEGLKFMVYLQKENIIDESGMPKERFSAEFPKEGPSILRIQQVVRGDSAAYFCASSPDPGVQQYFGPGTRLTVT.